This TCR beta chain is from a study of OX40 agonist ivuxolimab in advanced cancers. Across the whole study: Six ivuxolimab dose levels, 0.01 to 10 mg/kg, were given intravenously every 2 weeks. Hepatocellular carcinoma, melanoma, renal cell or head and neck cancer affected the dose-escalation patients.

TCRdb's copy holds only in-frame clones and misses some; the assay was immunoSEQ multiplex PCR. The sample lists 86,000 or so clones; approximately 90% were seen once. The CDR3 loop spans 15 amino acids. The ends were cut back, 0 bases at V and 5 bases at J, with 10 bases in the middle. Study results and caveats: CD4+ and CD8+ blood T cells expanded clonally by week 6 at 0.1 to 3.0 mg/kg.

Concerning this clone itself: Its matching antigen is unknown.

This receptor was obtained from an adult with an advanced solid tumor such as melanoma, head and neck, liver or kidney cancer. Material: CD4+ or CD8+ T cells sorted from blood, obtained in a trial of the OX40 agonist ivuxolimab. The genes are TRBV23-1 and TRBJ2-2; perhaps D is TRBD1 or TRBD2 (5 bases each). TRBV23-1 is given ORF status, its function remaining uncertain. DNA of the CDR3: TGCGCCAGCAGTCAATCGGCAGGGACGACCGGGGAGCTGTTTTTT. It translates to CASSQSAGTTGELFF.